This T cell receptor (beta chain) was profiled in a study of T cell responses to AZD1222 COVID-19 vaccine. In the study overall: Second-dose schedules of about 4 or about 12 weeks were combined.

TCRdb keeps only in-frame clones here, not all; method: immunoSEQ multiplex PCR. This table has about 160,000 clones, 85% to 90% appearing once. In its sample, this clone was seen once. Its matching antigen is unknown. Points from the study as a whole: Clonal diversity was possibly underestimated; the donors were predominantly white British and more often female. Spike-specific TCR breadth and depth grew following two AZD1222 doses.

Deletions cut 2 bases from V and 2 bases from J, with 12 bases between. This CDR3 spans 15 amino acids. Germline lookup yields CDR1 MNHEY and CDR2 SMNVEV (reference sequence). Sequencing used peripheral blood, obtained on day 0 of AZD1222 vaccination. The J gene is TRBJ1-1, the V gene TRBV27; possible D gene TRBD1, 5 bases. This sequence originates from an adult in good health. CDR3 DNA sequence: TGTGCCAGCAGTTTAGTAAGACAGATTAACACTGAAGCTTTCTTT. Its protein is CASSLVRQINTEAFF.